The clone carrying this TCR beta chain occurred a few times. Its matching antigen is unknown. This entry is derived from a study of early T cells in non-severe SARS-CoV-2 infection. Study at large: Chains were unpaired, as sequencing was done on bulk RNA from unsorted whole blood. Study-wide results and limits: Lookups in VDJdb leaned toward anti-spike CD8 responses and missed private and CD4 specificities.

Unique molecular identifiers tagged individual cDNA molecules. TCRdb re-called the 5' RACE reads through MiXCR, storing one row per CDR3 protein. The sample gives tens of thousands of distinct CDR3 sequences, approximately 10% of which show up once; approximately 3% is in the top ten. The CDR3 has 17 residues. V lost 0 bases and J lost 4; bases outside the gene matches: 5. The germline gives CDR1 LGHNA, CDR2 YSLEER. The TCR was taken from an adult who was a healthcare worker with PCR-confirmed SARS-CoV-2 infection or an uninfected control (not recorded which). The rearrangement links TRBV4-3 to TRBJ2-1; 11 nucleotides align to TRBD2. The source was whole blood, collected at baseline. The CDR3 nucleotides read TGCGCCAGCAGCCAAGAAGCCGGGACTAGCGGTTACAATGAGCAGTTCTTC. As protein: CASSQEAGTSGYNEQFF.